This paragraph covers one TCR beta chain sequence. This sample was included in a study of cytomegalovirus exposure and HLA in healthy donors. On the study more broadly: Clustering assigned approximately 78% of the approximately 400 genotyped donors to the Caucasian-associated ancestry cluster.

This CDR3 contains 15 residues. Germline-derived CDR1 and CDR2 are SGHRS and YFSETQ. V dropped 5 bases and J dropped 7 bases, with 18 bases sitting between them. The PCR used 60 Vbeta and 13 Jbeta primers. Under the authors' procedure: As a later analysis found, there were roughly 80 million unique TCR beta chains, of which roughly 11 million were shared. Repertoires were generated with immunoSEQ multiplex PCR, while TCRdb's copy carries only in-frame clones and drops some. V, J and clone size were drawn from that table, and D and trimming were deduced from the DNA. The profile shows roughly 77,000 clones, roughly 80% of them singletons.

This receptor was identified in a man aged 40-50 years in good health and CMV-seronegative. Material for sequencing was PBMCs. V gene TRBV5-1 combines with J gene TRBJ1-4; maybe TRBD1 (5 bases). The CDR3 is CASSPFGGVGEKLFF. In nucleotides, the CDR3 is TGCGCCAGCAGTCCCTTCGGGGGGGTAGGTGAAAAACTGTTTTTT. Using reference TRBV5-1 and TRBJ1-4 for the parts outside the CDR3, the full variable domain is KAGVTQTPRYLIKTRGQQVTLSCSPISGHRSVSWYQQTPGQGLQFLFEYFSETQRNKGNFPGRFSGRQFSNSRSEMNVSTLELGDSALYLCASSPFGGVGEKLFFGSGTQLSVL.